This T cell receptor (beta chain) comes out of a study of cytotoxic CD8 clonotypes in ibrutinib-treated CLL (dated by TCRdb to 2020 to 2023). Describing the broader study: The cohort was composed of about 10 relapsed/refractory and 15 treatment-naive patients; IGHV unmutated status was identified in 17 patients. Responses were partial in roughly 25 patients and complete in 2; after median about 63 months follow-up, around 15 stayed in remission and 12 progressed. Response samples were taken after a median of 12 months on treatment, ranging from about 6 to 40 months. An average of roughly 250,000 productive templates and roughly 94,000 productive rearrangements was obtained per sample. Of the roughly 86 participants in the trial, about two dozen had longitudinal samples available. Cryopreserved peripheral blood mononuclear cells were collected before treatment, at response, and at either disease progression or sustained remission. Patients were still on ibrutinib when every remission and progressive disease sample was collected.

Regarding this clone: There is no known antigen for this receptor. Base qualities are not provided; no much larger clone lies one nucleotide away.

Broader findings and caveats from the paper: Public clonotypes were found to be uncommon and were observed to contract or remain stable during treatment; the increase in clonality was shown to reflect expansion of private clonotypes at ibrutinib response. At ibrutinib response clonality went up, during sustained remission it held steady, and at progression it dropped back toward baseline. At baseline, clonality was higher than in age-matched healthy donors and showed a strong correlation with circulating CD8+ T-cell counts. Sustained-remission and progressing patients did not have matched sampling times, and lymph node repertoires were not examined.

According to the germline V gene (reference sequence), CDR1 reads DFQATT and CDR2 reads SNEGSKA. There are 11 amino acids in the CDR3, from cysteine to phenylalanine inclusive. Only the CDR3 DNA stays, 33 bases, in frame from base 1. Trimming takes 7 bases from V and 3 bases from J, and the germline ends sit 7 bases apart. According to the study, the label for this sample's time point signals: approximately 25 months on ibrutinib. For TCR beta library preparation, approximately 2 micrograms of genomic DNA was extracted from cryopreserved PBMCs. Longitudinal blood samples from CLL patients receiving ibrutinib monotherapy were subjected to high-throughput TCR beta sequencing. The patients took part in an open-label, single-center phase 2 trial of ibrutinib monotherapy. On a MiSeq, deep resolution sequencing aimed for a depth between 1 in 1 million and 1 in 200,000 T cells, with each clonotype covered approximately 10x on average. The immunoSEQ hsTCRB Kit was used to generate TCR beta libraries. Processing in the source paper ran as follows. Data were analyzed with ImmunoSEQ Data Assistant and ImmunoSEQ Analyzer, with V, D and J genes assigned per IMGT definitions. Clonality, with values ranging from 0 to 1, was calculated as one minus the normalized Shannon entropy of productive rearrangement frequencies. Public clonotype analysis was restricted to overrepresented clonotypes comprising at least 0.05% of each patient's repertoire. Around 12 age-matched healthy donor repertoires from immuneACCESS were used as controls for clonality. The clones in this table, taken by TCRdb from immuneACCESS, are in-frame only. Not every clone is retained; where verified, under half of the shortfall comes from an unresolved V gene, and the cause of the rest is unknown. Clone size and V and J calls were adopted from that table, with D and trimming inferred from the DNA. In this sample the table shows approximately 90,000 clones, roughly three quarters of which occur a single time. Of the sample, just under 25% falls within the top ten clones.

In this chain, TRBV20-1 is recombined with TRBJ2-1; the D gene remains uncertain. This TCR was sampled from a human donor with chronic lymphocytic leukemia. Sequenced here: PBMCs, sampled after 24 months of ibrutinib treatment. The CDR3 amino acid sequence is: CSVWGYNEQFF. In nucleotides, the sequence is TGCAGTGTGTGGGGCTACAATGAGCAGTTCTTC.